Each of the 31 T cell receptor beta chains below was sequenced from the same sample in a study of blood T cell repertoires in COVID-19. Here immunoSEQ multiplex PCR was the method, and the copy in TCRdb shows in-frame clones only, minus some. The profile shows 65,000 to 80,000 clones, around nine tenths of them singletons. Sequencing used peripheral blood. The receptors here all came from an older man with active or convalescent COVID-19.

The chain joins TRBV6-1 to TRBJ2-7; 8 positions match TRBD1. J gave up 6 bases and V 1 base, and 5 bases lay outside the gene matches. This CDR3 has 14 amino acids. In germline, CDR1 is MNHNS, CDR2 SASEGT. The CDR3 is CASSEEGQVREQYF. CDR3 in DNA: TGTGCCAGCAGTGAAGAGGGACAGGTACGCGAGCAGTACTTC.

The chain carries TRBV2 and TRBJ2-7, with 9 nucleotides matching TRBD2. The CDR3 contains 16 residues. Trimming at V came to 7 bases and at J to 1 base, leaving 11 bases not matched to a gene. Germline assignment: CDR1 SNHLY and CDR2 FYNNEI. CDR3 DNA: TGTGCCAGCAAAAGGGAGGGACTAGCCTTTTCCTACGAGCAGTACTTC. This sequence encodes CASKREGLAFSYEQYF.

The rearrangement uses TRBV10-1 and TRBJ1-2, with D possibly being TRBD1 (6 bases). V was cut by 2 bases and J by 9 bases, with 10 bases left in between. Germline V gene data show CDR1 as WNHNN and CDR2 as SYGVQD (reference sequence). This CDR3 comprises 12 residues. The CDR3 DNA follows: TGCGCCAGCAGTGAGGACAGGCGAAGCTACACCTTC. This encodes CASSEDRRSYTF.

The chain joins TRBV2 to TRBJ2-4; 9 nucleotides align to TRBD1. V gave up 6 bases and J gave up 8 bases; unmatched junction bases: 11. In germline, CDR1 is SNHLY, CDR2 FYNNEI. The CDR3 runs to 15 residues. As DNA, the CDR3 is TGTGCCAGCAGAAAAATGGGGACAGGGTCGGACATTCAGTACTTC. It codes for CASRKMGTGSDIQYF.

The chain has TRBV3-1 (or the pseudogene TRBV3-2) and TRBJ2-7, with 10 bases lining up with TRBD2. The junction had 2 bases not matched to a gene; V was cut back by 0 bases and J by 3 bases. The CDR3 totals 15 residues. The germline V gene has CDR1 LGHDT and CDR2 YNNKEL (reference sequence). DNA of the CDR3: TGTGCCAGCAGCCAAGATCCTAGCGGGGGCTACGAGCAGTACTTC. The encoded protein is CASSQDPSGGYEQYF.

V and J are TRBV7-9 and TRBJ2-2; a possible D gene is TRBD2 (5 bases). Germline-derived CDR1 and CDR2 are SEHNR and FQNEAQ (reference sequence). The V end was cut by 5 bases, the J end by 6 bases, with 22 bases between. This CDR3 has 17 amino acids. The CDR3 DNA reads TGTGCCAGCAGCCCAAAGGCCGCTACTAGTTTACCCGGGGAGCTGTTTTTT. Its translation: CASSPKAATSLPGELFF.

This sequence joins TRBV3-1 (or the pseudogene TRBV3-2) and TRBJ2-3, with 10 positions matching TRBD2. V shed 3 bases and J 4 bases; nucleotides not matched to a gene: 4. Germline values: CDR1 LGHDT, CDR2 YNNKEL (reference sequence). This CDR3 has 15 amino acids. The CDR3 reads CASSQTSGFPDTQYF. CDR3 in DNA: TGTGCCAGCAGCCAGACTAGCGGGTTCCCAGATACGCAGTATTTT.

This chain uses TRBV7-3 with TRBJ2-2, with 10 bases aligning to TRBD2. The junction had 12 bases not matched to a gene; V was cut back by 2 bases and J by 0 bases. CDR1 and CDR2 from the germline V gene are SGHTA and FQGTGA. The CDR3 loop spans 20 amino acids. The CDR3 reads CASSLLPRIAGGANTGELFF. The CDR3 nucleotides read TGTGCCAGCAGCTTACTCCCCCGTATAGCGGGAGGAGCGAACACCGGGGAGCTGTTTTTT. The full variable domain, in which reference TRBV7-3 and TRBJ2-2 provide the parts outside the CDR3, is GAGVSQTPSNKVTEKGKYVELRCDPISGHTALYWYRQSLGQGPEFLIYFQGTGAADDSGLPNDRFFAVRPEGSVSTLKIQRTERGDSAVYLCASSLLPRIAGGANTGELFFGEGSRLTVL.

CDR3 coding DNA: TGTGCCAGCAGTTACACAAACAGGGGGGATACTGAAGCTTTCTTT. It translates to CASSYTNRGDTEAFF. The chain employs TRBV6-5 and TRBJ1-1; 8 nucleotides agree with TRBD1. The germline gives CDR1 MNHEY, CDR2 SVGAGI. The CDR3 runs 15 residues. V lost 2 bases to trimming and J lost 5 bases; unmatched junction nucleotides: 7.

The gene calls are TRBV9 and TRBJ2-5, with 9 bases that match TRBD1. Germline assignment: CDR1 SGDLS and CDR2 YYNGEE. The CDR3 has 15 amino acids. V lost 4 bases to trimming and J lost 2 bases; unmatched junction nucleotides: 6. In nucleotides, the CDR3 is TGTGCCAGCAGCCCTCGGACAGGGGTACAAGAGACCCAGTACTTC. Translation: CASSPRTGVQETQYF.

DNA of the CDR3: TGTGCCAGCAGTACAGGGGTTTGGATTCAGCCCCAGCATTTT. Its translation is CASSTGVWIQPQHF. The V gene is TRBV28, the J gene TRBJ1-5; 7 bases are a match to TRBD1. The CDR3 length is 14 residues. Germline values: CDR1 MDHEN, CDR2 SYDVKM. With 5 bases clipped from V and 6 bases from J, the junction kept 7 bases outside the gene matches.

CDR3 in amino acids: CASSEPPFIAGGVNIQYF. Written as DNA, the CDR3 is TGTGCCAGCAGTGAACCCCCCTTCATAGCGGGAGGGGTAAACATTCAGTACTTC. J is TRBJ2-4 and V is TRBV6-1, with TRBD2 matching 11 bases. The germline CDR1 and CDR2 sequences are MNHNS and SASEGT. Trimming removed 2 bases from V and 6 bases from J; junction bases left unmatched: 12. This CDR3 has 18 residues.

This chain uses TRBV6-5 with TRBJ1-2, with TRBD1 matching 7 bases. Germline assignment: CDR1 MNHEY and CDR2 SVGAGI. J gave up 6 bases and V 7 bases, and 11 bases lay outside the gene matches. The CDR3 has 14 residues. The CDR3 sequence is CASIPGGGRHGYTF. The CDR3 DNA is TGTGCCAGCATCCCGGGAGGGGGCCGGCATGGCTACACCTTC.

The CDR3 nucleotides are TGTGCCAGCAGTCCTGGGGGGTCGGGACAGGGCCCTACTTATGGCTACACCTTC. It encodes CASSPGGSGQGPTYGYTF. The rearrangement joins TRBV28 to TRBJ1-2; TRBD1 matches at 9 bases. The J segment lost 5 bases and the V segment lost 5 bases, leaving 18 bases of the junction unmatched. The CDR3 runs 18 residues. Per the germline V gene, CDR1 is MDHEN and CDR2 is SYDVKM.

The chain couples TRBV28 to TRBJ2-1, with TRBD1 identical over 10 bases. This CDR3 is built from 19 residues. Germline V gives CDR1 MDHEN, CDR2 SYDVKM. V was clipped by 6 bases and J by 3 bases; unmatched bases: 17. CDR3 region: CASSPTGGGPPGLYNEQFF. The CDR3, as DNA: TGTGCCAGCAGCCCGACAGGGGGCGGACCTCCCGGGCTCTACAATGAGCAGTTCTTC.

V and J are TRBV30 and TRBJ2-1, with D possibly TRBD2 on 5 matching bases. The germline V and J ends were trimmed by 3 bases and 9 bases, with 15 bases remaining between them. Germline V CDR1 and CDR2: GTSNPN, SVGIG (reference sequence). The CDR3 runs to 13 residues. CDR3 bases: TGTGCCTGGAGCTGGGCTAGCTGGAGTGAGCAGTTCTTC. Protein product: CAWSWASWSEQFF. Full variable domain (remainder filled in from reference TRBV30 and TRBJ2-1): SQTIHQWPATLVQPVGSPLSLECTVEGTSNPNLYWYRQAAGRGLQLLFYSVGIGQISSEVPQNLSASRPQDRQFILSSKKLLLSDSGFYLCAWSWASWSEQFFGPGTRLTVL.

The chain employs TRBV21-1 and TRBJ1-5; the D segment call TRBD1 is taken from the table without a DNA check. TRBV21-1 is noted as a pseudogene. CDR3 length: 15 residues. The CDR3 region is CASSKAATGNQPQHF. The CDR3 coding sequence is TGTGCCAGCAGCAAAGCGGCGACAGGCAATCAGCCCCAGCATTTT.

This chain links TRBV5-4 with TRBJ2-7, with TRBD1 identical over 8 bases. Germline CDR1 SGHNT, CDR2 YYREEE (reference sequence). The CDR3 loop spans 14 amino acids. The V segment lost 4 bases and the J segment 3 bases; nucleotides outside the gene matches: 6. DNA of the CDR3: TGTGCCAGCAGCATCGGGACAGGAAACTACGAGCAGTACTTC. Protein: CASSIGTGNYEQYF.

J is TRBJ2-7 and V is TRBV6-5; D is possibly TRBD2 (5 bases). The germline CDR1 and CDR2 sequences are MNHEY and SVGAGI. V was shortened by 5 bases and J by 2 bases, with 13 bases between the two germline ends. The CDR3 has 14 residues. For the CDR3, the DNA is TGTGCCAGCAGTCGGGCGGGCCTAACCTACGAGCAGTACTTC. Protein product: CASSRAGLTYEQYF.

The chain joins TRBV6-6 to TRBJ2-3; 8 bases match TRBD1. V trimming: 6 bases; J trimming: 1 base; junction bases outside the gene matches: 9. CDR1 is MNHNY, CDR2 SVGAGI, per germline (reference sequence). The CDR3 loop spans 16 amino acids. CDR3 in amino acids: CASRRAQGAGTDTQYF. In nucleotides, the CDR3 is TGTGCCAGCAGACGCGCCCAGGGGGCTGGCACAGATACGCAGTATTTT.

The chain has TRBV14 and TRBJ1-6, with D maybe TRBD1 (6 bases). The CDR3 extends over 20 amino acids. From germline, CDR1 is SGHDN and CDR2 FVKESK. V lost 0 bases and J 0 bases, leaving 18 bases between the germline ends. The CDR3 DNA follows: TGTGCCAGCAGCCAAGAGCCCCTGGGGGACACCCGCTCCTATAATTCACCCCTCCACTTT. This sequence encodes CASSQEPLGDTRSYNSPLHF.

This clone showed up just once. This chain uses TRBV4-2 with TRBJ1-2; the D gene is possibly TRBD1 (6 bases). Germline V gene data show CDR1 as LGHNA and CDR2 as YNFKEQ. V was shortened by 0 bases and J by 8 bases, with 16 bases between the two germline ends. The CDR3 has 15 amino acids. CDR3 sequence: CASSQDGRGRGGYTF. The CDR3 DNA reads TGTGCCAGCAGCCAAGATGGCAGGGGCCGCGGGGGCTACACCTTC.

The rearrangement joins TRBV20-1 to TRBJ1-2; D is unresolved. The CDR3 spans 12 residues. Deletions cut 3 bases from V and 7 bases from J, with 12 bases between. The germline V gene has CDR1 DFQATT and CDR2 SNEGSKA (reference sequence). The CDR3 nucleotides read TGCAGTGCTAGTACAGCCGCGACTGGCTACACCTTC. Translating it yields CSASTAATGYTF.

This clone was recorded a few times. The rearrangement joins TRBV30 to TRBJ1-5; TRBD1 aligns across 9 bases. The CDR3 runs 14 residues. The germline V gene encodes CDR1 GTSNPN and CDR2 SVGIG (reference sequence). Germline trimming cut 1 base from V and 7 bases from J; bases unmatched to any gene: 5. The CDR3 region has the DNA TGTGCCTGGAGTGATACAGGGGGCAGACAGCCCCAGCATTTT. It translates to CAWSDTGGRQPQHF.

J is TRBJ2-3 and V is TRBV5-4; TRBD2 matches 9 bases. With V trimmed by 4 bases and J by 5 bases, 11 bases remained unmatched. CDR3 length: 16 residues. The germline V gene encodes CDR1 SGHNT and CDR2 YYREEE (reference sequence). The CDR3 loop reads CASSHQRLAVGDTQYF. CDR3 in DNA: TGTGCCAGCAGCCACCAGAGACTAGCGGTGGGAGATACGCAGTATTTT.

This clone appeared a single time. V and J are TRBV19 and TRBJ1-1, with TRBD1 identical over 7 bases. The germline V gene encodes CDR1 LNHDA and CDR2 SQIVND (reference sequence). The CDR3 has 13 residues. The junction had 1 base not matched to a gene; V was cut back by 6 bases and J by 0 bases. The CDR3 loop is CASRDRMNTEAFF. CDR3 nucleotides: TGTGCCAGTAGGGACAGGATGAACACTGAAGCTTTCTTT.

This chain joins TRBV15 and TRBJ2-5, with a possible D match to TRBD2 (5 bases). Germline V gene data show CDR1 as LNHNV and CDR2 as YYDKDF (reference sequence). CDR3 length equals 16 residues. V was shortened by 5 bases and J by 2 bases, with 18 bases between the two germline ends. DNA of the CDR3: TGTGCCACCAGCTCACAGAGGGTCAGGATTCAAGAGACCCAGTACTTC. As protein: CATSSQRVRIQETQYF. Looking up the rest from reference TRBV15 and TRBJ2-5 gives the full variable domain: DAMVIQNPRYQVTQFGKPVTLSCSQTLNHNVMYWYQQKSSQAPKLLFHYYDKDFNNEADTPDNFQSRRPNTSFCFLDIRSPGLGDTAMYLCATSSQRVRIQETQYFGPGTRLLVL.

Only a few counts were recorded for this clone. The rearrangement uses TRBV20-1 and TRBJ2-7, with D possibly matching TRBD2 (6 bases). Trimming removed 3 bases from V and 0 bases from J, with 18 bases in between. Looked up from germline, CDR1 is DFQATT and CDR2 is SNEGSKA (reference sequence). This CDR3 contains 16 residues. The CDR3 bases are TGCAGTGCTAGTTCAAATCAGGCGGGACTCTCCTACGAGCAGTACTTC. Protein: CSASSNQAGLSYEQYF.

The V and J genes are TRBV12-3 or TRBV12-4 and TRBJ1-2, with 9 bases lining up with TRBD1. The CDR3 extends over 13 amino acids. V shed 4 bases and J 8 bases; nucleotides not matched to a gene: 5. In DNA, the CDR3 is TGTGCCAGCAGTTCTACAGGGGGCGTCGGCTACACCTTC. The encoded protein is CASSSTGGVGYTF.

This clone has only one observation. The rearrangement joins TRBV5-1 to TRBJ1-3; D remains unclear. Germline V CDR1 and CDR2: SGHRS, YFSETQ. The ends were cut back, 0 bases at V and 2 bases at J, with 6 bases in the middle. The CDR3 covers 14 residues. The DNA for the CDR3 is TGCGCCAGCAGCTTGGACAAAGCTGGAAACACCATATATTTT. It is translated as CASSLDKAGNTIYF.

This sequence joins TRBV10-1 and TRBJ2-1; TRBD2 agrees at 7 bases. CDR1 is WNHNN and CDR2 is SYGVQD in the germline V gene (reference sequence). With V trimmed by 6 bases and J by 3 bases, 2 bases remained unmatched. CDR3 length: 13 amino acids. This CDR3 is CASSRDYYNEQFF. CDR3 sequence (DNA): TGCGCCAGCAGCCGGGACTACTACAATGAGCAGTTCTTC.